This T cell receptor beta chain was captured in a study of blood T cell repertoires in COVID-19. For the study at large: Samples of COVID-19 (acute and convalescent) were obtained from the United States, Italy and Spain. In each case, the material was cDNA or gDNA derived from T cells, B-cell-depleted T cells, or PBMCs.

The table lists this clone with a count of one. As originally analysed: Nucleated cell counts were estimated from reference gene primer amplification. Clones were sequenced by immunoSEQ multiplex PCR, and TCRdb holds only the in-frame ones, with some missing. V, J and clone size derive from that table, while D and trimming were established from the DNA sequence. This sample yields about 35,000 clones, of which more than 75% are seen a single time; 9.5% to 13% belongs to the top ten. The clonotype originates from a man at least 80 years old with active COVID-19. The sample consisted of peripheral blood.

The CDR3 DNA sequence: TGCGCCAGCAGCCAAGAAGGGACAGCCCCCTATGGCTACACCTTC. This translates into CASSQEGTAPYGYTF. J is TRBJ1-2 and V is TRBV4-3, with 7 nucleotides matching TRBD1. V dropped 0 bases and J dropped 4; count of bases not matched to a gene: 5. CDR1 and CDR2 (germline): LGHNA, YSLEER. The CDR3 runs to 15 residues.